This T cell receptor (beta chain) was recovered during a study of T-cell memory formation after mild COVID-19. Study background: The two donors had largely donor-specific TCR clusters.

Constant-segment-primed 5'RACE gave TCR alpha and TCR beta cDNA libraries with sample barcodes and UMIs. TCRdb recomputed calls from the 5' RACE reads with MiXCR, one row per CDR3 protein. The repertoire includes about half a million distinct CDR3 sequences, 15% to 20% of them detected once, and roughly 12% sits in the top ten. Germline-derived CDR1 and CDR2 are SGHVS and FNYEAQ. The CDR3 loop spans 16 amino acids. Trimming stripped 10 bases from V and 2 bases from J, with 22 bases between. The count of this clonotype is one. Sequencing was done on a sample of PBMCs or a T cell subset sorted from them (not recorded which). This sequence was found in an adult woman who had mild COVID-19 (a few samples of this study predate the infection). Cell type and time point are not known. The V gene is TRBV7-6, the J gene TRBJ2-3; D unclear. The CDR3 DNA reads as TGTGCCACCGCCCCAGAGACCCGGGCAGTCACAGATACGCAGTATTTT. It is translated as CATAPETRAVTDTQYF.